The source of this T cell receptor (beta chain) is a study of T cells in Graves' hyperthyroidism and ophthalmopathy. TCR beta CDR3 regions were amplified from RNA transcripts. TCR CDR3 regions were first amplified by RT-PCR with HTBI primers. TCRdb redid the calling of the multiplex PCR reads with MiXCR, one entry per CDR3 protein. This sample carries about 520,000 distinct CDR3 sequences, roughly a quarter of them seen once, and the ten largest clones take about 11%. This clonotype came up many times. What it binds is unknown. Active moderate-to-severe ophthalmopathy, Clinical Activity Score at least 3, NOSPECS at least 4, under 3 months' duration. Together with thyroid ultrasound, orbital computed tomography, serum thyroxine and TRAb, clinical symptoms were used for diagnoses. Study-wide results and limits: In validation, the model predicted ophthalmopathy. These predictions came a median roughly 6 months before onset. Stable hyperthyroidism and ophthalmopathy were separated using 13 V-J signatures.

V lost 4 bases and J 1 base, leaving 7 bases between the germline ends. This CDR3 region has 13 residues. Germline V gives CDR1 SEHNR, CDR2 FQNEAQ (reference sequence). The V gene is TRBV7-9, the J gene TRBJ1-2; D unclear. This TCR was recovered from a woman younger than 45 with Graves' ophthalmopathy. The sequenced sample consisted of blood. For the CDR3, the DNA is TGTGCCAGCAGCTCGACGGTTAACTATGGCTACACCTTC. Its translation is CASSSTVNYGYTF. The whole variable domain, remainder taken from reference TRBV7-9 and TRBJ1-2, is DTGVSQNPRHKITKRGQNVTFRCDPISEHNRLYWYRQTLGQGPEFLTYFQNEAQLEKSRLLSDRFSAERPKGSFSTLEIQRTEQGDSAMYLCASSSTVNYGYTFGSGTRLTVV.